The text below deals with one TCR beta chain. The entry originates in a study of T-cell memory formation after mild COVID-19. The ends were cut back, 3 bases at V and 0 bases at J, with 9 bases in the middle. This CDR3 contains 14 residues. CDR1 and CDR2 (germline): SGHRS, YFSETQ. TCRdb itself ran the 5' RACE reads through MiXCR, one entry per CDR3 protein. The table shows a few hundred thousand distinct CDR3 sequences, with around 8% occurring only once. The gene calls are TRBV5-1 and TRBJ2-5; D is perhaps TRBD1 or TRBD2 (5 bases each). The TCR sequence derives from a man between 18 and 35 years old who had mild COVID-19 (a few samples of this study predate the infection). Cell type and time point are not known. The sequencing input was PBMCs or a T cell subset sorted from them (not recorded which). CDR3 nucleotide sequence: TGCGCCAGCAGCTGGGGGACGTACCAAGAGACCCAGTACTTC. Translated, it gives CASSWGTYQETQYF.